Relative to its sample, the clone carrying this T cell receptor (beta chain) is medium-sized (0.01 to 0.1%). Its antigen is still unknown. This sample was taken from a study of cytomegalovirus exposure and HLA in healthy donors. Study-wide results and limits: A later analysis, which compared TCR beta chains of equal frequency, found the HLA-associated ones more clonally expanded. Association of 15,000 to 20,000 TCR beta sequences with HLA alleles was found at 0.05 false discovery rate in a later analysis.

Healthy people donating bone marrow made up the donors. The PCR made use of 60 Vbeta and 13 Jbeta primers. Repertoires were generated with immunoSEQ multiplex PCR, while TCRdb's copy carries only in-frame clones and drops some. This table has tens of thousands of clones, 72% appearing once. Germline loops: CDR1 MRHNA, CDR2 SNTAGT. With V trimmed by 3 bases and J by 2 bases, 4 bases remained unmatched. This CDR3 is built from 16 residues. This sequence joins TRBV6-4 and TRBJ2-6; 7 nucleotides agree with TRBD1. The clonotype originates from a woman aged 40 to 50 in good health and CMV-seropositive. The sample consisted of PBMCs. CDR3 sequence reads: CASSEGTGAGANVLTF. The CDR3 coding sequence is TGTGCCAGCAGTGAGGGAACAGGGGCTGGGGCCAACGTCCTGACTTTC.